This T cell receptor (beta chain) stems from a study of T cell changes during pregnancy in multiple sclerosis. With 5 bases clipped from V and 2 bases from J, the junction kept 6 bases outside the gene matches. The germline V gene encodes CDR1 PRHDT and CDR2 FYEKMQ (reference sequence). This CDR3 contains 14 residues. Generated by immunoSEQ multiplex PCR, the TCRdb table keeps only in-frame clones and is missing some. This table has 85,000 to 110,000 clones, approximately 90% appearing once. This receptor was taken from a female donor with multiple sclerosis, enrolled in a pregnancy study. The specimen was peripheral blood, collected after pregnancy. The rearrangement links TRBV13 to TRBJ2-7, with 7 bases lining up with TRBD1. The CDR3 loop reads CASSHRQGPYEQYF. The CDR3, as DNA: TGTGCCAGCAGCCACAGACAGGGCCCCTACGAGCAGTACTTC.